The present T cell receptor (beta chain) was sequenced within a study of beta chain features in type 1 diabetes. Study-level information: Examination covered almost 110,000,000 sorted cells spanning all samples.

The J segment lost 6 bases and the V segment lost 3 bases, leaving 10 bases of the junction unmatched. CDR1 is SGHDT, CDR2 YYEEEE, per germline. This CDR3 comprises 16 residues. The sequenced template was cDNA made from the entire isolated RNA. Sequencing was performed with immunoSEQ multiplex PCR; in TCRdb, only in-frame clones are kept and a portion is missing. The sample lists over 300,000 clones; under 8.5% were seen once. A remark on this clone: Antigen: not known.

Whole-study results and caveats: Because the template was cDNA, high-expressing cells might be over-represented. The question left open here concerned HLA type influencing TCRB rearrangement.

The sequence was collected from a woman aged 18-35 years in good health. Sequences were obtained from central memory CD4+ T cells from blood. V usage is TRBV5-6 and J usage is TRBJ2-3, with TRBD1 identical over 10 bases. DNA for the CDR3: TGTGCCAGCAGCTCGCGACAGGGGGCGCACTCGGATACGCAGTATTTT. Its translation: CASSSRQGAHSDTQYF. Variable domain in full (rest from reference TRBV5-6 and TRBJ2-3): DAGVTQSPTHLIKTRGQQVTLRCSPKSGHDTVSWYQQALGQGPQFIFQYYEEEERQRGNFPDRFSGHQFPNYSSELNVNALLLGDSALYLCASSSRQGAHSDTQYFGPGTRLTVL.